These 10 T cell receptor beta chains share one sample of origin, sequenced in a study of blood T cell repertoires in COVID-19. Profiling relied on immunoSEQ multiplex PCR, and the TCRdb table lists in-frame clones only, not all of them. Altogether some 150,000 clones are present, roughly 90% being singletons, with the ten largest covering roughly 1.5%. Sequences were obtained from peripheral blood. These receptors were taken from a woman aged 50 to 60 with acute or convalescent COVID-19.

The chain combines TRBV5-1 with TRBJ1-4; 9 bases line up with TRBD1. Looked up from germline, CDR1 is SGHRS and CDR2 is YFSETQ. This CDR3 is 16 amino acids long. Trimming cost V 4 bases and J 2 bases; bases outside gene matches: 6. The CDR3 DNA follows: TGCGCCAGCAGCCTAGGACAGGGGTTGACTAATGAAAAACTGTTTTTT. It codes for CASSLGQGLTNEKLFF.

This sequence joins TRBV7-2 and TRBJ2-1; TRBD2 might be the D (6 bases). V was clipped by 6 bases and J by 1 base, with 13 bases between them. Germline V gene sequence: CDR1 SGHTA, CDR2 FQGNSA. The CDR3 runs 15 residues. The CDR3 region is CASSYGTSSYNEQFF. CDR3 in DNA: TGTGCCAGCAGTTATGGGACTTCTTCCTACAATGAGCAGTTCTTC.

The chain has TRBV21-1 and TRBJ1-4; the table assigns TRBD1, which was not confirmed against the DNA. TRBV21-1 is a documented pseudogene. This CDR3 comprises 18 residues. CDR3 DNA sequence: TGTGCCAGCAGCTCCTCCGGGACAGGGGGGGCCCCTAATGAAAAACTGTTTTTT. Protein: CASSSSGTGGAPNEKLFF.

The chain couples TRBV2 to TRBJ2-5, with 9 nucleotides matching TRBD1. The CDR3 extends over 14 amino acids. Germline trimming cut 5 bases from V and 5 bases from J; bases unmatched to any gene: 6. Germline V CDR1 and CDR2: SNHLY, FYNNEI. The CDR3 nucleotides are TGTGCCAGCAGTTTGGACAGGGGTGAGGAGACCCAGTACTTC. This sequence encodes CASSLDRGEETQYF.

The rearrangement uses TRBV10-3 and TRBJ2-3, with 7 bases aligning to TRBD2. Germline CDR1 and CDR2: ENHRY and SYGVKD. This CDR3 region has 14 residues. V shed 10 bases, J shed 2 bases, and the junction held 9 bases outside the gene matches. CDR3 nucleotides: TGTGCCAGTAGGCCGGGACTACACACAGATACGCAGTATTTT. The encoded protein is CASRPGLHTDTQYF.

The chain joins TRBV7-2 to TRBJ1-2, with D maybe TRBD1 (6 bases). CDR3 length: 14 residues. Germline V CDR1 and CDR2: SGHTA, FQGNSA. Trimming removed 4 bases from V and 4 bases from J, with 13 bases in between. This chain's CDR3 is CASSWTQGAYGYTF. In DNA, the CDR3 is TGTGCCAGCAGCTGGACACAGGGTGCCTATGGCTACACCTTC.

The chain links TRBV19 to TRBJ2-7, with a tentative D call TRBD2 (6 bases). The V end lost 7 bases, the J end lost 0 bases, and 10 bases lay between the germline ends. The length of the CDR3 is 13 residues. CDR1 is LNHDA, CDR2 SQIVND, per germline (reference sequence). The CDR3 loop reads CASTEGHSYEQYF. DNA of the CDR3: TGTGCCAGTACGGAGGGGCACTCCTACGAGCAGTACTTC.

The J gene is TRBJ1-5, the V gene TRBV9; 8 bases agree with TRBD1. This CDR3 has 14 amino acids. Looked up from germline, CDR1 is SGDLS and CDR2 is YYNGEE. V dropped 7 bases and J dropped 6; count of bases not matched to a gene: 9. The CDR3 loop is CASGGDRGSQPQHF. CDR3 nucleotides: TGTGCCAGCGGGGGAGACAGGGGAAGTCAGCCCCAGCATTTT. Together with reference TRBV9 and TRBJ1-5, the CDR3 gives the full variable domain: DSGVTQTPKHLITATGQRVTLRCSPRSGDLSVYWYQQSLDQGLQFLIQYYNGEERAKGNILERFSAQQFPDLHSELNLSSLELGDSALYFCASGGDRGSQPQHFGDGTRLSIL.

V and J are TRBV4-3 and TRBJ2-1; 9 nucleotides line up with TRBD2. V was clipped by 0 bases and J by 4 bases; unmatched bases: 7. The CDR3 is 17 residues long. Per the germline V gene, CDR1 is LGHNA and CDR2 is YSLEER. The CDR3 here is CASSQEGAGGTYNEQFF. CDR3 nucleotide sequence: TGCGCCAGCAGCCAAGAAGGGGCGGGAGGGACTTACAATGAGCAGTTCTTC.

The rearrangement links TRBV10-3 to TRBJ2-1; 14 positions agree with TRBD2. The CDR3 has 17 residues. Trimming took 3 bases from V and 10 from J; bases not matched to a gene: 11. Germline CDR1 ENHRY, CDR2 SYGVKD. The CDR3 is CAISDPMTSGRAWEQFF. The CDR3 DNA is TGTGCCATCAGTGACCCCATGACTAGCGGGAGGGCCTGGGAGCAGTTCTTC.